The 22 T cell receptor beta chains below were found in one sample sequenced in a study of T cells after yellow fever vaccination. MiXCR was run by TCRdb on the 5' RACE reads, yielding one entry per CDR3 protein. The sample carries around 300,000 distinct CDR3 sequences, around 13% recorded once. This material consisted of CD4+ T cells sorted from PBMCs, taken 45 days after the yellow fever booster vaccination. The source of these receptors is a man younger than 45 who received the YFV17D yellow fever vaccine.

This clonotype was counted a few times. The CDR3 DNA sequence: TGTGCCAGCAGCGGGCTCGGGATTCAAGAGACCCAGTACTTC. Translated, it gives CASSGLGIQETQYF. V is TRBV7-6 and J is TRBJ2-5; D is possibly TRBD2 (5 bases). The CDR3 extends over 14 amino acids. The germline gives CDR1 SGHVS, CDR2 FNYEAQ. Trimming took off 5 bases at V and 2 bases at J, with 12 bases between the two ends.

The chain joins TRBV6-5 to TRBJ2-1, with 8 positions matching TRBD2. Germline V lookup: CDR1 MNHEY, CDR2 SVGAGI. V was clipped by 2 bases and J by 8 bases; unmatched bases: 8. There are 15 residues in the CDR3. The DNA for the CDR3 is TGTGCCAGCAGTTACGATCCGGGAGGGGCCGATGAGCAGTTCTTC. The encoded protein is CASSYDPGGADEQFF.

Only a few counts were recorded for this clonotype. The chain is built from TRBV29-1 and TRBJ2-1; D unresolved. Germline loops: CDR1 SQVTM, CDR2 ANQGSEA. The CDR3 is made up of 13 amino acids. The V and J ends lost 4 bases and 10 bases respectively, with 17 bases between them. The CDR3 loop reads CSVGDPGRTEQFF. DNA for the CDR3: TGCAGCGTTGGCGACCCGGGCCGTACGGAGCAGTTCTTC.

The rearrangement joins TRBV20-1 to TRBJ1-5, with TRBD1 as a possible D gene (5 bases). Looked up from germline, CDR1 is DFQATT and CDR2 is SNEGSKA (reference sequence). This CDR3 spans 12 amino acids. V was clipped by 0 bases and J by 7 bases, with 7 bases between them. CDR3 sequence (DNA): TGCAGTGCTAGAGAGGGGGACCAGCCCCAGCATTTT. Translation: CSAREGDQPQHF.

This clonotype was counted a few times. The CDR3 sequence: CASGAGLQNTGELFF. The CDR3 region has the DNA TGTGCCAGCGGGGCGGGATTACAGAACACCGGGGAGCTGTTTTTT. The V call is TRBV5-4, the J call TRBJ2-2; D might be TRBD2 (6 bases). This CDR3 contains 15 residues. Germline V gene lookup returns CDR1 SGHNT and CDR2 YYREEE (reference sequence). The V and J ends lost 7 bases and 1 base respectively, with 14 bases between them. Complete variable domain (other parts from reference TRBV5-4 and TRBJ2-2): ETGVTQSPTHLIKTRGQQVTLRCSSQSGHNTVSWYQQALGQGPQFIFQYYREEENGRGNFPPRFSGLQFPNYSSELNVNALELDDSALYLCASGAGLQNTGELFFGEGSRLTVL.

This clonotype was recorded at least ten times. The rearrangement links TRBV11-2 to TRBJ2-7, with D possibly matching TRBD2 (5 bases). V was cut by 1 base and J by 2 bases, with 9 bases left in between. Germline assignment: CDR1 SGHAT and CDR2 FQNNGV. The CDR3 contains 14 residues. Here the CDR3 DNA reads TGTGCCAGCAGCTTAGGGACTGGAACCTACGAGCAGTACTTC. Its translation is CASSLGTGTYEQYF.

CDR3 coding DNA: TGTGCCAGCAGCTTAGGAATCCCGGGGGAGACCCAGTACTTC. This gives the protein CASSLGIPGETQYF. J is TRBJ2-5 and V is TRBV11-2, with D perhaps matching TRBD2 (5 bases). Germline V lookup: CDR1 SGHAT, CDR2 FQNNGV. The CDR3 runs to 14 residues. V was cut by 1 base and J by 5 bases, with 11 bases left in between.

This sequence joins TRBV6-5 and TRBJ2-6; D possibly corresponds to TRBD1 (6 bases). V was shortened by 6 bases and J by 13 bases, with 16 bases between the two germline ends. CDR3 length: 13 amino acids. CDR1 is MNHEY and CDR2 is SVGAGI in the germline V gene. The CDR3 here is CASSYPGTQVLTF. The CDR3, as DNA: TGTGCCAGCAGCTACCCCGGGACACAAGTCCTGACTTTC.

This clonotype was counted only a few times. This rearrangement joins TRBV7-9 to TRBJ1-2, with D possibly matching TRBD1 (6 bases). V lost 1 base and J 4 bases, leaving 13 bases between the germline ends. The CDR3 runs to 15 residues. In germline, CDR1 is SEHNR, CDR2 FQNEAQ (reference sequence). CDR3 coding DNA: TGTGCCAGCAGCTTAGGACAGGCAGTTGGCTATGGCTACACCTTC. It is translated as CASSLGQAVGYGYTF.

This clonotype was counted only a few times. The rearrangement joins TRBV20-1 to TRBJ2-5, with 11 bases aligning to TRBD2. The CDR3 has 15 amino acids. With V trimmed by 5 bases and J by 0 bases, 5 bases remained unmatched. Germline V CDR1 and CDR2: DFQATT, SNEGSKA (reference sequence). The CDR3, as DNA: TGCAGTGCTCAGGGACTAGCGGAAGACCAAGAGACCCAGTACTTC. Protein sequence: CSAQGLAEDQETQYF.

In its sample, this clonotype was seen many times. In nucleotides, the CDR3 is TGTGCCAGCAGGACTAGCGGGACCTACAATGAGCAGTTCTTC. Residues: CASRTSGTYNEQFF. The chain links TRBV10-3 to TRBJ2-1; 12 bases align to TRBD2. V trimming: 10 bases; J trimming: 2 bases; junction bases outside the gene matches: 3. The CDR3 length is 14 residues. The germline gives CDR1 ENHRY, CDR2 SYGVKD.

There are a few counts of this clonotype. V usage is TRBV7-9 and J usage is TRBJ2-7; no definite D call. This CDR3 contains 13 residues. Per germline, CDR1 SEHNR and CDR2 FQNEAQ (reference sequence). Trimming shortened V by 5 bases and J by 1 base, and 9 bases separated the two germline ends. The CDR3 region has the DNA TGTGCCAGCAGCCCGTTGACGTCCTACGAGCAGTACTTC. This gives the protein CASSPLTSYEQYF.

This clonotype has only a few counts. The rearrangement links TRBV6-2 or TRBV6-3 to TRBJ2-1; D call uncertain. Trimming took off 7 bases at V and 4 bases at J, with 14 bases between the two ends. CDR1 and CDR2 from the germline V gene are MNHEY and SVGEGT. The CDR3 runs 14 residues. CDR3: CASNYRSTYNEQFF. CDR3 in DNA: TGTGCCAGCAATTATAGGAGTACGTACAATGAGCAGTTCTTC.

The J gene is TRBJ2-7, the V gene TRBV5-1, with 9 bases identical to TRBD1. The CDR3 spans 14 residues. CDR1 and CDR2 (germline): SGHRS, YFSETQ. Germline trimming cut 0 bases from V and 5 bases from J; bases unmatched to any gene: 3. The CDR3 bases are TGCGCCAGCAGCTTGGCAGGACAGGGGAACGAGCAGTACTTC. Protein product: CASSLAGQGNEQYF.

The J gene is TRBJ2-5, the V gene TRBV5-1, with D possibly being TRBD2 (6 bases). Deletions cut 4 bases from V and 0 bases from J, with 16 bases between. The CDR3 has 16 residues. From germline, CDR1 is SGHRS and CDR2 YFSETQ. The CDR3, as DNA: TGCGCCAGCAGCCTACCGGGCGGGACGTACCAAGAGACCCAGTACTTC. Translated, it gives CASSLPGGTYQETQYF.

The chain links TRBV18 to TRBJ2-5, with 11 bases that match TRBD1. Germline CDR1 and CDR2: KGHSH and LQKENI. V gave up 6 bases and J gave up 5 bases; unmatched junction bases: 5. The CDR3 has 14 residues. CDR3 DNA: TGTGCCAGCTCGCCGGACAGGGGGCCCGAGACCCAGTACTTC. This codes for CASSPDRGPETQYF.

The chain employs TRBV7-9 and TRBJ2-1; 10 positions agree with TRBD2. The germline CDR1 and CDR2 sequences are SEHNR and FQNEAQ (reference sequence). V lost 5 bases, J lost 9 bases, and 16 bases stayed unmatched. The CDR3 has 17 amino acids. CDR3 sequence: CASSGDGIAGGRGEQFF. In nucleotides, the CDR3 is TGTGCCAGCAGCGGGGACGGCATAGCGGGAGGCCGTGGTGAGCAGTTCTTC.

This clonotype was observed a handful of times. The chain links TRBV7-9 to TRBJ2-1; D may be TRBD2 (5 bases). Germline V gives CDR1 SEHNR, CDR2 FQNEAQ (reference sequence). Trimming took off 4 bases at V and 15 bases at J, with 16 bases between the two ends. The CDR3 runs to 12 residues. The CDR3 here is CASSWGTRRPFF. CDR3 DNA: TGTGCCAGCAGCTGGGGAACTAGGAGGCCGTTCTTC.

This clonotype was seen more than once but under ten times. CDR3 sequence reads: CASSQERLSWTYNEQFF. CDR3 nucleotide sequence: TGCGCCAGCAGCCAAGAAAGGCTGAGTTGGACCTACAATGAGCAGTTCTTC. The chain carries TRBV4-3 and TRBJ2-1, with D hard to call. The ends were cut back, 0 bases at V and 2 bases at J, with 14 bases in the middle. Looked up from germline, CDR1 is LGHNA and CDR2 is YSLEER. This CDR3 is 17 amino acids long.

V gene TRBV7-9 combines with J gene TRBJ2-3; 8 positions match TRBD2. With 5 bases clipped from V and 4 bases from J, the junction kept 11 bases outside the gene matches. CDR3 size: 16 residues. Per germline, CDR1 SEHNR and CDR2 FQNEAQ (reference sequence). CDR3 protein: CASSRSGSKSADTQYF. As DNA, the CDR3 is TGTGCCAGCAGCAGAAGCGGGAGTAAGTCGGCAGATACGCAGTATTTT.

This clonotype was detected a few times. The chain carries TRBV7-8 and TRBJ1-2, with TRBD1 identical over 8 bases. Germline V CDR1 and CDR2: SGHVS, FQNEAQ. This CDR3 has 16 residues. Germline trimming cut 6 bases from V and 3 bases from J; bases unmatched to any gene: 12. CDR3 in amino acids: CASSHTTGARDYGYTF. DNA of the CDR3: TGTGCCAGCAGTCATACGACAGGGGCTAGGGACTATGGCTACACCTTC. The full variable domain, its missing parts supplied by reference TRBV7-8 and TRBJ1-2, is GAGVSQSPRYKVAKRGQDVALRCDPISGHVSLFWYQQALGQGPEFLTYFQNEAQLDKSGLPSDRFFAERPEGSVSTLKIQRTQQEDSAVYLCASSHTTGARDYGYTFGSGTRLTVV.

Notes on this clonotype: This likely comes from a read error, as the CDR3 has no conserved phenylalanine or tryptophan at its end. The chain recombines TRBV7-9 with TRBJ2-1; no clear D gene. V lost 7 bases, J lost 10 bases, and 29 bases lay in between. This CDR3 spans 17 amino acids. Germline assignment: CDR1 SEHNR and CDR2 FQNEAQ (reference sequence). CDR3 DNA: TGTGCCAGCACCGAATTTGGGCTCATGTTAGCCAACGAGGAGCAGTTCTTG. It yields the protein CASTEFGLMLANEEQFL.